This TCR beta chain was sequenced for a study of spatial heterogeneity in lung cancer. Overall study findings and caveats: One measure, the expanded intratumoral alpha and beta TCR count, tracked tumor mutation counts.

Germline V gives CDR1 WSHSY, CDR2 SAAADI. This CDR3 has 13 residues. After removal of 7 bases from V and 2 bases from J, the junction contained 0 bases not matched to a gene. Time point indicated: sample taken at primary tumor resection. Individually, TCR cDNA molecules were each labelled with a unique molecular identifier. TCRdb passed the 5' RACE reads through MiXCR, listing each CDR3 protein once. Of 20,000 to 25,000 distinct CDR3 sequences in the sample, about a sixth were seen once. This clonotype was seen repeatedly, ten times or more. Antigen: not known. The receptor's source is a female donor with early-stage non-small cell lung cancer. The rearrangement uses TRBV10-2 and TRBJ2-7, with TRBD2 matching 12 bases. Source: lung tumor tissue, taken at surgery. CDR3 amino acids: CASTSGRAYEQYF. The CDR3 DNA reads TGCGCCAGCACTAGCGGGAGGGCCTACGAGCAGTACTTC.